This T cell receptor (beta chain) was recovered during a study of CD8+CD57+ T cells in acquired aplastic anemia (dated by TCRdb to between 2018 and 2020). Broadly, across the study: Extracted DNA from sorted CD4+ and CD8+ cells averaged 3.2 ug, ranging from roughly 0.19 to 27.4 ug. CD8+CD57+ expansion was defined as a frequency above the mean frequency observed in healthy subjects.

The patients picked for sequencing were ones in whom flow cytometry had shown an expansion of CD8+CD57+ cells. Every patient had a diagnosis of severe acquired aplastic anemia based on International Study of Aplastic Anemia and Agranulocytosis and Camitta criteria. No patient had received any therapy when blood was sampled. The study deep-sequenced TCR repertoires of sorted CD4+ and CD8+ blood T cells from severe aplastic anemia patients and healthy subjects. Patients were enrolled in the USA under clinicaltrials.gov protocols 00001620, 01623167, 00001397, 00071045, 00081523 and 00961064. Ficoll-Paque density gradient centrifugation was used to isolate peripheral blood mononuclear cells. Before DNA extraction, CD4+ and CD8+ T cells were sorted by FACS or by magnetic beads. Comments on this clonotype: Its cognate antigen has yet to be identified. A much larger clone differs from this one at a single base, so this may be a read error.

TCR beta VDJ combination and CDR3 sequence profiling used genomic DNA as the template. An Illumina HiSeq 2000 was used for TCR repertoire sequencing. The authors' pipeline ran thus. TRBV/TRBJ rearrangement plots, CDR3 size and DJ length profiles, and Simpson's diversity index were used to assess repertoires. The most abundant DNA sequence in the deep sequencing data was taken as the immunodominant clone. CDR3 amino acid sequences were checked for sharing across subjects and were also compared against the VDJdb database and published repertoires. The public reads were reprocessed in TCRdb via fastp at Q25 and MiXCR, keeping in-frame beta chains. CDR3 protein sequences are deduplicated, and each keeps its most common genes and DNA. TCRdb's processing, not the authors', yielded these V and J calls. For this sample there are around 200,000 distinct CDR3 sequences; roughly 50% appear just once. 1.8% of the sample rests with the top ten.

Broad study findings and their caveats: Fewer than 35 CD8+ CDR3 sequences were found to be shared between patients and controls, but these sequences appeared to be highly expressed in patients and within the immunodominant clones of the patients. CD8+ Simpson's diversity did not differ significantly between patients and healthy controls (P=0.060).

The sample was sorted CD4+, CD8+, or CD8+CD57+ T cells (not recorded which) from PBMCs. The sequence derives from a human donor with aplastic anemia.

CDR3 protein: CAGGGTGRSTGELFF. At the DNA level, the sequence is TGTGCCGGCGGTGGGACAGGGAGAAGCACCGGGGAGCTGTTTTTT. The V and J genes are TRBV12-3 or TRBV12-4 and TRBJ2-2; TRBD1 matches 9 bases in the middle. Compared with germline, V lacks 11 bases and J lacks 4 bases; bases without a gene match: 11. Measured from the cysteine to the phenylalanine, the CDR3 is 15 residues long. The sequence is cut down to CDR3 DNA, 45 bases in frame from base 1.